The 31 T cell receptor beta chains reported below all come from one sample, sequenced in a study of blood T cell repertoires in COVID-19. TCRdb's table, derived via immunoSEQ multiplex PCR, lists solely in-frame clones and lacks some. The data contain around 170,000 clones, 70% to 90% of them seen just once; the ten biggest clones take up less than 2%. Source material: peripheral blood. The receptors shown here come from a young man who had recovered from COVID-19.

CDR3 coding DNA: TGCGCCAGCAGCCAAGATCTTAAGGCCCGGGGAGGGGAGCAGTACTTC. Its translation is CASSQDLKARGGEQYF. The chain combines TRBV4-1 with TRBJ2-7, with 7 nucleotides matching TRBD2. There are 16 residues in the CDR3. Germline CDR1 is MGHRA and CDR2 is YSYEKL. Losses at the gene ends were 0 bases for V and 7 bases for J; bases not matched to a gene: 12.

This sequence joins TRBV27 and TRBJ2-1, with a weak D call TRBD1 (6 bases). V was trimmed by 7 bases and J by 0 bases, leaving 7 bases between them. There are 13 residues in the CDR3. Per germline, CDR1 MNHEY and CDR2 SMNVEV (reference sequence). CDR3 in DNA: TGTGCCAGCACAGGGGTCTCCTACAATGAGCAGTTCTTC. As protein: CASTGVSYNEQFF.

This rearrangement joins TRBV5-1 to TRBJ2-7; D may be TRBD2 (5 bases). Germline values: CDR1 SGHRS, CDR2 YFSETQ. Between the trimmed V and J ends, which lost 4 bases and 4 bases, there was a span of 12 bases. This CDR3 comprises 13 residues. The chain's CDR3 is CASSLNGVYEQYF. The CDR3 nucleotides are TGCGCCAGCAGCCTTAACGGGGTTTACGAGCAGTACTTC.

This chain links TRBV19 with TRBJ1-2, with TRBD1 identical over 11 bases. Germline V gives CDR1 LNHDA, CDR2 SQIVND (reference sequence). Unmatched junction bases numbered 6, after V lost 6 bases and J lost 6 bases. This CDR3 is built from 14 residues. CDR3 nucleotide sequence: TGTGCCAGTAGGGACAGGGGGCGCGTCGATGGCTACACCTTC. It translates to CASRDRGRVDGYTF.

Details on this clone: One end of the junction does not line up with germline, which may come from a read error. The chain links TRBV30 to TRBJ2-7; 8 bases match TRBD2. Germline CDR1 is GTSNPN and CDR2 is SVGIG (reference sequence). The CDR3 length is 11 residues. CDR3 nucleotides: TGTGCCTGGAGCGCGGAGCGGGGGCGGAACTTC. Translation: CAWSAERGRNF.

V usage is TRBV5-8 and J usage is TRBJ2-1; D not certain. The V and J ends lost 2 bases and 7 bases respectively, with 4 bases between them. Germline lookup yields CDR1 SGHTS and CDR2 YDEGEE. The CDR3 sequence is 11 residues long. CDR3 nucleotide sequence: TGTGCCAGCAGCTTCAGGAATGAGCAGTTCTTC. This translates into CASSFRNEQFF.

On this clone: The identical CDR3 is also encoded by other nucleotide sequences in the sample. This chain joins TRBV6-1 and TRBJ1-5; TRBD1 might be the D (5 bases). Germline CDR1 reads MNHNS; CDR2 reads SASEGT. V was shortened by 0 bases and J by 2 bases, with 5 bases between the two germline ends. CDR3 length: 14 residues. The CDR3 protein is CASSEARGNQPQHF. The CDR3 DNA is TGTGCCAGCAGTGAAGCCAGGGGCAATCAGCCCCAGCATTTT.

The J gene is TRBJ2-3, the V gene TRBV23-1; TRBD1 might be the D (6 bases). TRBV23-1 is flagged as an ORF with uncertain function. The CDR3 is 16 residues long. Trimming pared 5 bases from V and 5 bases from J, leaving 20 bases between. The chain's CDR3 is CASSAPDSLIKDTQYF. The CDR3 DNA is TGCGCCAGCAGTGCACCGGACAGCCTAATTAAAGATACGCAGTATTTT.

The J gene is TRBJ2-7, the V gene TRBV5-1; D may be TRBD2 (7 bases). The CDR3 covers 16 residues. V lost 2 bases to trimming and J lost 6 bases, with 21 bases between them. From germline, CDR1 is SGHRS and CDR2 YFSETQ. CDR3 region: CASSFDGGAGAGEQYF. The CDR3 DNA reads as TGCGCCAGCAGCTTCGATGGGGGGGCGGGAGCAGGCGAGCAGTACTTC.

The chain joins TRBV19 to TRBJ1-5; D perhaps matches TRBD1 (6 bases). The CDR3 loop spans 15 amino acids. Germline lookup yields CDR1 LNHDA and CDR2 SQIVND (reference sequence). V dropped 3 bases and J dropped 6 bases, with 15 bases sitting between them. The CDR3 DNA is TGTGCCAGTAGTATCTACACAGGGTTAAGTCAGCCCCAGCATTTT. Translating it yields CASSIYTGLSQPQHF.

CDR3 DNA sequence: TGCGCCAGTTCGGAGGGGAACTATGGCTACACCTTC. Protein product: CASSEGNYGYTF. The chain is built from TRBV5-1 and TRBJ1-2; a weak D match, TRBD1 (5 bases). The CDR3 runs 12 residues. V gave up 8 bases and J gave up 2 bases, with 10 bases separating them. Germline CDR1 is SGHRS and CDR2 is YFSETQ.

The CDR3 loop is CASRLPGGYGYTF. CDR3 nucleotides: TGTGCCAGTAGGCTTCCGGGGGGCTATGGCTACACCTTC. V usage is TRBV19 and J usage is TRBJ1-2; a possible D gene is TRBD1 (5 bases). Germline V gene sequence: CDR1 LNHDA, CDR2 SQIVND (reference sequence). This CDR3 has 13 residues. With 6 bases removed from V and 4 bases from J, the gap between germline ends came to 12 bases. Combining the CDR3 with reference TRBV19 and TRBJ1-2 gives the whole variable domain DGGITQSPKYLFRKEGQNVTLSCEQNLNHDAMYWYRQDPGQGLRLIYYSQIVNDFQKGDIAEGYSVSREKKESFPLTVTSAQKNPTAFYLCASRLPGGYGYTFGSGTRLTVV.

V and J are TRBV5-1 and TRBJ2-3; no clear D. The CDR3 spans 14 residues. Trimming took 5 bases from V and 2 from J, leaving 12 bases between them. Per the germline V gene, CDR1 is SGHRS and CDR2 is YFSETQ. The CDR3 protein is CASSQFRPTDTQYF. The DNA for the CDR3 is TGCGCCAGCAGTCAGTTCAGGCCCACAGATACGCAGTATTTT.

J is TRBJ2-3 and V is TRBV5-1, with TRBD2 matching over 14 bases. The CDR3 extends over 20 amino acids. V gave up 2 bases and J gave up 0 bases; unmatched junction bases: 11. The V gene's germline CDR1 is SGHRS and CDR2 YFSETQ. CDR3: CASSFPGTTSGGDSTDTQYF. Written as DNA, the CDR3 is TGCGCCAGCAGCTTTCCCGGGACGACTAGCGGGGGGGATAGCACAGATACGCAGTATTTT.

CDR3 nucleotide sequence: TGTGCCAGCAGCTTAGGACAGGGGGGAACAGATACGCAGTATTTT. Protein product: CASSLGQGGTDTQYF. J is TRBJ2-3 and V is TRBV11-3; the match to TRBD1 covers 9 bases. The germline V gene encodes CDR1 SGHNT and CDR2 YENEEA. CDR3 length: 15 residues. V dropped 1 base and J dropped 3; count of bases not matched to a gene: 2.

The rearrangement joins TRBV19 to TRBJ1-3, with 8 bases identical to TRBD1. V shed 10 bases and J 3 bases; nucleotides not matched to a gene: 8. The germline CDR1 and CDR2 sequences are LNHDA and SQIVND (reference sequence). The CDR3 loop spans 14 amino acids. The CDR3 region has the DNA TGTGCCACGTTTCAGGGGGCAAGTGGAAACACCATATATTTT. It encodes CATFQGASGNTIYF.

The chain carries TRBV18 and TRBJ1-4; 8 nucleotides line up with TRBD1. The V and J ends lost 5 bases and 7 bases, in that order; junction bases with no gene match: 9. Germline V gene data show CDR1 as KGHSH and CDR2 as LQKENI. This CDR3 spans 15 amino acids. The CDR3 sequence: CASSNGQGRTEKLFF. The CDR3 nucleotides read TGTGCCAGCTCAAACGGACAGGGAAGAACTGAAAAACTGTTTTTT.

The chain joins TRBV20-1 to TRBJ2-5; 8 bases are shared with TRBD1. V shed 3 bases, J shed 1 base, and the junction held 13 bases outside the gene matches. The CDR3 covers 17 residues. Looked up from germline, CDR1 is DFQATT and CDR2 is SNEGSKA (reference sequence). CDR3 coding DNA: TGCAGTGCTAGTGTGCAGGGGGCGTTAGTATCCCAAGAGACCCAGTACTTC. This translates into CSASVQGALVSQETQYF.

The chain employs TRBV27 and TRBJ2-7; D may be TRBD1 (5 bases). The germline V gene has CDR1 MNHEY and CDR2 SMNVEV (reference sequence). The V end was cut by 5 bases, the J end by 2 bases, with 10 bases between. The CDR3 consists of 13 residues. Here the CDR3 reads CASSHGHTYEQYF. DNA of the CDR3: TGTGCCAGCAGTCATGGACACACCTACGAGCAGTACTTC.

This clone was counted once. The J gene is TRBJ2-3, the V gene TRBV7-8; 9 positions agree with TRBD2. Germline V lookup: CDR1 SGHVS, CDR2 FQNEAQ. This CDR3 is built from 16 residues. V lost 4 bases, J lost 2 bases, and 7 bases stayed unmatched. In nucleotides, the CDR3 is TGTGCCAGCAGCTCGCTCGAGCGGGAGGTCACAGATACGCAGTATTTT. Translated: CASSSLEREVTDTQYF. Full variable domain (outside the CDR3, taken from reference TRBV7-8 and TRBJ2-3): GAGVSQSPRYKVAKRGQDVALRCDPISGHVSLFWYQQALGQGPEFLTYFQNEAQLDKSGLPSDRFFAERPEGSVSTLKIQRTQQEDSAVYLCASSSLEREVTDTQYFGPGTRLTVL.

This clone occurred once. The rearrangement links TRBV7-2 to TRBJ2-5; 12 bases agree with TRBD2. Germline lookup yields CDR1 SGHTA and CDR2 FQGNSA. V gave up 5 bases and J gave up 9 bases; unmatched junction bases: 4. There are 13 residues in the CDR3. Written as DNA, the CDR3 is TGTGCCAGCAGCGCGACTAGCGGGAGTTCCCAGTACTTC. This encodes CASSATSGSSQYF.

The chain recombines TRBV5-6 with TRBJ2-1; 10 bases line up with TRBD1. The CDR3 has 16 amino acids. Unmatched junction bases numbered 12, after V lost 4 bases and J lost 8 bases. Germline CDR1 is SGHDT and CDR2 is YYEEEE. CDR3 protein: CASSQGTGARWDEQFF. CDR3 in DNA: TGTGCCAGCAGCCAAGGGACAGGGGCTCGCTGGGATGAGCAGTTCTTC. The full variable domain, its missing parts supplied by reference TRBV5-6 and TRBJ2-1, is DAGVTQSPTHLIKTRGQQVTLRCSPKSGHDTVSWYQQALGQGPQFIFQYYEEEERQRGNFPDRFSGHQFPNYSSELNVNALLLGDSALYLCASSQGTGARWDEQFFGPGTRLTVL.

The CDR3 DNA reads as TGCGCCAGCAGCGTGGGACAGGGGTGGACCGGGGAGCTGTTTTTT. Protein: CASSVGQGWTGELFF. V usage is TRBV5-1 and J usage is TRBJ2-2; 10 bases map to TRBD1. V trimming: 4 bases; J trimming: 5 bases; junction bases outside the gene matches: 5. The CDR3 covers 15 residues. Germline CDR1 reads SGHRS; CDR2 reads YFSETQ. Drawing the rest from reference TRBV5-1 and TRBJ2-2, the complete variable domain is KAGVTQTPRYLIKTRGQQVTLSCSPISGHRSVSWYQQTPGQGLQFLFEYFSETQRNKGNFPGRFSGRQFSNSRSEMNVSTLELGDSALYLCASSVGQGWTGELFFGEGSRLTVL.

The chain uses TRBV11-1 and TRBJ2-7; 8 bases map to TRBD1. V lost 5 bases to trimming and J lost 6 bases; unmatched junction nucleotides: 15. Germline CDR1 SGHAT, CDR2 FQDESV (reference sequence). The CDR3 covers 16 residues. Here the CDR3 reads CASSPRPRDRGFEQYF. The CDR3 bases are TGTGCCAGCAGCCCGCGTCCGCGAGACAGGGGCTTCGAGCAGTACTTC.

The CDR3 DNA is TGTGCCAGCAGTAGAGACAGGCGGAACGAGCAGTACTTC. Protein sequence: CASSRDRRNEQYF. This chain uses TRBV27 with TRBJ2-7, with a possible D match to TRBD1 (6 bases). V was clipped by 5 bases and J by 5 bases, with 13 bases between them. Germline assignment: CDR1 MNHEY and CDR2 SMNVEV (reference sequence). The CDR3 has 13 amino acids.

V gene TRBV19 combines with J gene TRBJ2-3; the match to TRBD2 covers 11 bases. Germline trimming cut 4 bases from V and 2 bases from J; bases unmatched to any gene: 5. CDR3 length: 16 amino acids. Germline V gene lookup returns CDR1 LNHDA and CDR2 SQIVND (reference sequence). This CDR3 reads CASSTRSGRATDTQYF. The CDR3 DNA follows: TGTGCCAGTAGTACCCGTAGCGGGAGGGCCACAGATACGCAGTATTTT.

The genes are TRBV2 and TRBJ2-1; 13 nucleotides align to TRBD2. The V gene's germline CDR1 is SNHLY and CDR2 FYNNEI. The CDR3 length is 14 residues. Trimming cost V 7 bases and J 9 bases; bases outside gene matches: 6. The CDR3 sequence: CASKLAGGVSEQFF. The CDR3 coding sequence is TGTGCCAGCAAACTAGCGGGGGGGGTGAGTGAGCAGTTCTTC.

The CDR3 loop is CASSSGTSGDNEQFF. CDR3 coding DNA: TGTGCCAGCAGTTCCGGGACTAGCGGTGATAATGAGCAGTTCTTC. The chain has TRBV6-5 and TRBJ2-1; TRBD2 matches 11 bases. The CDR3 runs 15 residues. The J segment lost 7 bases and the V segment lost 4 bases, leaving 6 bases of the junction unmatched. Germline V CDR1 and CDR2: MNHEY, SVGAGI.

This sequence joins TRBV12-5 and TRBJ2-5; 8 bases align to TRBD1. The CDR3 has 15 residues. Losses at the gene ends were 10 bases for V and 7 bases for J; bases not matched to a gene: 17. Germline CDR1 and CDR2: LGHNT and FRNRAP. The CDR3 DNA is TGTGCTATCAACTCGGGGGAACAGGGGGAGAGGACCCAGTACTTC. Translated, it gives CAINSGEQGERTQYF.

The chain links TRBV4-1 to TRBJ2-3, with D hard to call. There are 15 residues in the CDR3. Trimming removed 2 bases from V and 4 bases from J, with 13 bases in between. Germline V lookup: CDR1 MGHRA, CDR2 YSYEKL. In nucleotides, the CDR3 is TGCGCCAGCAGCCAAAAAAACCAGGCCCCAGATACGCAGTATTTT. Its translation is CASSQKNQAPDTQYF.

The rearrangement links TRBV7-2 to TRBJ2-7, with D possibly being TRBD1 (6 bases). The length of the CDR3 is 13 residues. The germline V gene encodes CDR1 SGHTA and CDR2 FQGNSA. Trimming stripped 5 bases from V and 8 bases from J, with 16 bases between. The CDR3 spells CASSPKAGQQQYF. In DNA form, the CDR3 reads TGTGCCAGCAGCCCGAAGGCAGGACAGCAGCAGTACTTC.